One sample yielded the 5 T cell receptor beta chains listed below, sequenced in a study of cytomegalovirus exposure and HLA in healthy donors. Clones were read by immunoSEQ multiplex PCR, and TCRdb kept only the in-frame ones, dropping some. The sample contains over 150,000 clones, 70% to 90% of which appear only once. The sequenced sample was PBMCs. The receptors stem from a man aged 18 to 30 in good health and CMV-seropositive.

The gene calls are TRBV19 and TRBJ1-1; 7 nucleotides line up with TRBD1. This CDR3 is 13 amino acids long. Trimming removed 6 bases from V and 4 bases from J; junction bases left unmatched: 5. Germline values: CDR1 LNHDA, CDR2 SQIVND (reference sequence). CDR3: CASRNSGGTEAFF. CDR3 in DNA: TGTGCCAGTAGGAACTCAGGGGGCACTGAAGCTTTCTTT. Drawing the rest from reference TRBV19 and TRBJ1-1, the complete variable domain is DGGITQSPKYLFRKEGQNVTLSCEQNLNHDAMYWYRQDPGQGLRLIYYSQIVNDFQKGDIAEGYSVSREKKESFPLTVTSAQKNPTAFYLCASRNSGGTEAFFGQGTRLTVV.

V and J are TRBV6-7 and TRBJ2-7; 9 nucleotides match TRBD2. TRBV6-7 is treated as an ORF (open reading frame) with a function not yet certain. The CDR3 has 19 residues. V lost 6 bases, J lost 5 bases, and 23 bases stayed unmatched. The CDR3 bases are TGTGCCAGCAGGCCCCAAGAGGGGCGGGAGGGCCGTATTTGGAACGAGCAGTACTTC. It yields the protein CASRPQEGREGRIWNEQYF.

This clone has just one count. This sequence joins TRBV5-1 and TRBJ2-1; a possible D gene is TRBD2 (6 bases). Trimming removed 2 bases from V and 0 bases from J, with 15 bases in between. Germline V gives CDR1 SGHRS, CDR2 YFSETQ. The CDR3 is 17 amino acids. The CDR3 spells CASSLVSSVSSYNEQFF. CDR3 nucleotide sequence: TGCGCCAGCAGCTTAGTCTCTAGCGTCAGCTCCTACAATGAGCAGTTCTTC.

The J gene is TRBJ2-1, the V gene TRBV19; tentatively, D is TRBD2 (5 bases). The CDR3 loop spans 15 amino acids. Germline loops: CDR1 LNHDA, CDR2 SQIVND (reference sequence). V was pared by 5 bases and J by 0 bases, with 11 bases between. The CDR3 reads CASSRYTSSYNEQFF. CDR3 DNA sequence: TGTGCCAGTAGTCGGTACACTAGCTCCTACAATGAGCAGTTCTTC.

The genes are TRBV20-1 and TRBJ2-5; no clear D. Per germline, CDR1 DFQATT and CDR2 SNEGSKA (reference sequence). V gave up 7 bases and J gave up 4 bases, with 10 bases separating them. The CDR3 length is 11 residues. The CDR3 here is CSGVTRETQYF. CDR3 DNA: TGCAGTGGAGTTACCCGAGAGACCCAGTACTTC.